The rows below give T cell receptor beta chains drawn from one sample of a study of CD4+ T cells in melanoma. Assay used: immunoSEQ multiplex PCR; TCRdb lists only in-frame clones, some missing. The sample holds 13,000 to 15,000 clones, approximately 63% seen once. Sequencing used cells from a culture (not recorded whether cultured in vitro). All receptors come from a human donor with melanoma. Both conserved end residues are part of each CDR3.

>TRBJ1-2|13|TRBV5-1
CASSEDRNYGYTF
>TRBJ2-4|13|TRBV7-9
CASSSNTGAGQYF
>TRBJ1-2|13|TRBV5-1
CASSFSGPDGYTF
>TRBJ1-1|14|TRBV5-1
CASSFGTANTEAFF
>TRBJ2-7|15|TRBV10-2
CASTSGTSDLNEQYF
>TRBJ2-3|17|TRBV11-3
CASSSGTSGGLTDTQYF
>TRBJ2-3|15|TRBV19
CASSRRGPGTDTQYF
>TRBJ1-6|18|TRBV18
CASSPRPLGQGNNSPLHF
>TRBJ1-4|14|TRBV30
CAWGGKATNEKLFF
>TRBJ1-1|13|TRBV2
CASSVEGGTEAFF
>TRBJ2-3|13|TRBV16
CASSQFGGDTQYF
>TRBJ2-1|11|TRBV30
CAWNSLGEQFF
>TRBJ1-5|16|TRBV4-1
CASSQSGVRGNQPQHF
>TRBJ2-3|14|TRBV5-1
CASRLAGGDNTQYF
>TRBJ1-1|15|TRBV5-6
CASSQGGGWNTEAFF
>TRBJ1-2|10|TRBV21-1
CAPGGPGYTF
>TRBJ2-1|20|TRBV7-2
CASSLALFPLSGGAGNEQFF
>TRBJ1-3|16|TRBV7-3
CASSLGPRNSGNTIYF
>TRBJ1-5|14|TRBV27
CASSLSGPGQPQHF
>TRBJ1-2|15|TRBV6-5
CASSAQGAANYGYTF
>TRBJ1-1|13|TRBV11-1
CASSPGAAPGTFF
>TRBJ1-2|15|TRBV11-2
CASRPTGQGSYGYTF
>TRBJ1-1|15|TRBV15
CATSSTGRKNTEAFF
>TRBJ2-5|14|TRBV9
CASSVGGGDETQYF
>TRBJ1-2|15|TRBV7-9
CASSPLDRLLRGYTF
>TRBJ1-6|13|TRBV30
CAWRAGFVSPLHF
>TRBJ1-5|14|TRBV5-5
CASSGGRGEQPQHF
>TRBJ2-5|15|TRBV9
CASSAGYRDTETQYF
>TRBJ2-7|15|TRBV9
CASSPSGVVTGEQYF
>TRBJ1-1|15|TRBV4-3
CASKGTGVWYTEAFF
>TRBJ2-1|14|TRBV5-1
CASSLASVNNEQFF
>TRBJ2-3|15|TRBV5-4
CASSSRTSAADTQYF
>TRBJ1-1|14|TRBV4-3
CASSSEGMGTEAFF
>TRBJ2-2|12|TRBV2
CASRHGAGELFF
>TRBJ1-1|12|TRBV7-9
CASSLPQREAFF
>TRBJ2-1|14|TRBV2
CASSPIHGDTGQFF
>TRBJ2-3|16|TRBV5-1
CASSRRAVDSTDTQYF
>TRBJ2-5|16|TRBV5-1
CASTTTGGASGETQYF
>TRBJ2-2|16|TRBV9
CASSVTHTSGTGELFF
>TRBJ2-1|23|TRBV5-1
CASSLAGTEFSSNPPSSYNEQFF
>TRBJ2-7|15|TRBV29-1
CSAGTSGGGPYEQYF
>TRBJ1-5|15|TRBV5-1
CASSLSGGLNQPQHF
>TRBJ1-2|13|TRBV5-1
CASSPGQGYGYTF
>TRBJ1-5|14|TRBV6-5
CASSPRTANQPQHF
>TRBJ2-4|16|TRBV4-1
CASSQGRGTGKNIQYF
>TRBJ2-3|13|TRBV7-3
CASSLRREDTQYF
>TRBJ2-5|14|TRBV6-6
CASSYQGEQETQYF
>TRBJ1-3|14|TRBV28
CASTLSHSGNTIYF
>TRBJ2-7|13|TRBV11-2
CASSFGSNYEQYF
>TRBJ1-5|15|TRBV6-5
CASSSGSGGNQPQHF
>TRBJ2-5|14|TRBV4-2
CASSLGQSGETQYF
>TRBJ1-2|14|TRBV6-1
CASKEQGFDYGYTF
>TRBJ1-1|11|TRBV14
CASSQAGKAFF
>TRBJ2-5|13|TRBV11-2
CASNLAAPKTQYF
>TRBJ2-7|14|TRBV5-1
CASSLASRSYEQYF
>TRBJ1-1|13|TRBV6-5
CASSVQVKGEAFF
>TRBJ1-1|14|TRBV5-1
CASKPDRGASEAFF
>TRBJ2-5|16|TRBV5-1
CASSLRVWGARETQYF